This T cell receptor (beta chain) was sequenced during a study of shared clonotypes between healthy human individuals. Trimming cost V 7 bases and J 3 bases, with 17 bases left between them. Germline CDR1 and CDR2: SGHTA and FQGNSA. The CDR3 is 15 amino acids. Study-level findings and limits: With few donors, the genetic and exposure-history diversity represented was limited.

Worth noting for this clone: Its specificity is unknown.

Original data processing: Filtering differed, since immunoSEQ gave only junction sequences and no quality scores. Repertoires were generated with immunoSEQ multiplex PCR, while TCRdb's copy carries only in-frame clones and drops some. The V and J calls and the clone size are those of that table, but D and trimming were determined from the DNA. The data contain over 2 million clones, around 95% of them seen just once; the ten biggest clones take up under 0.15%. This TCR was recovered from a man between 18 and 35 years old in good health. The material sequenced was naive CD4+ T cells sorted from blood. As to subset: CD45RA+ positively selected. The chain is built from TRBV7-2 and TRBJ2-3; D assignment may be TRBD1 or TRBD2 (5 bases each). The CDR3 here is CASNDRGRITDTQYF. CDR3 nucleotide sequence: TGTGCCAGCAACGATAGGGGACGGATTACAGATACGCAGTATTTT.